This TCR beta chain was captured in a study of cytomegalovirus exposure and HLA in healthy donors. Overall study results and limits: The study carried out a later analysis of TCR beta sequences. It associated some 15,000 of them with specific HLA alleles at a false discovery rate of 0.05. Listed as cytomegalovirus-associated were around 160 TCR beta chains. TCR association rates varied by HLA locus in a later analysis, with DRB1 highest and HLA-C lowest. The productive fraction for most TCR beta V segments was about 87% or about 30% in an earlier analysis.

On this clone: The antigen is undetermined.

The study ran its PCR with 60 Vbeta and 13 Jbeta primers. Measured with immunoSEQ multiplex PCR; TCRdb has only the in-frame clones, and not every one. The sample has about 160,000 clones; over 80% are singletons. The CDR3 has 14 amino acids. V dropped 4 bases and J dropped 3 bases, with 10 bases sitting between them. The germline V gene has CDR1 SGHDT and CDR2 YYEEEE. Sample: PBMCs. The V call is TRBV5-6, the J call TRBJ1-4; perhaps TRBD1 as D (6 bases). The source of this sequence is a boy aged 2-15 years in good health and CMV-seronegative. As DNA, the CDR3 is TGTGCCAGCAGCACGACAGGAGCTAATGAAAAACTGTTTTTT. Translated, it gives CASSTTGANEKLFF.